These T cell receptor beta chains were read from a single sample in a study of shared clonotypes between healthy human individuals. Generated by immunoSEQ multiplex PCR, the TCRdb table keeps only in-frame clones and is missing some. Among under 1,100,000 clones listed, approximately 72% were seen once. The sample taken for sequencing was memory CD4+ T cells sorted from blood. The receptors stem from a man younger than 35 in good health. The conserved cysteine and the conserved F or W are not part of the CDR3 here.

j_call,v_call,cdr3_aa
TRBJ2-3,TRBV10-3,AISEHLRGLADTQY
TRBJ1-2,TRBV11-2,ASSLSGGLKDGYT
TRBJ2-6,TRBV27,ASSPLQGPSGANVLT
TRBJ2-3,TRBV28,ASSLFRATGADTQY
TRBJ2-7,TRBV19,ASSAAGTGSYEQY
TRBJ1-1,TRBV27,ASSWGGYTEAF
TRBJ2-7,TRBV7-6,ASSLAGRNRVQY
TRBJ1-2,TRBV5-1,ASTRDSEGYGYT
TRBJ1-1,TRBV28,ASSLGATSHTEAF
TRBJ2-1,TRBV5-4,ASSAGQGAYNEQF
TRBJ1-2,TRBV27,ASSFKSGGNYGYT
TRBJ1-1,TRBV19,ATSGPVNTEAF
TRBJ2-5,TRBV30,AWRTSGILKTQY
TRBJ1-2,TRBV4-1,ASSQASVGPARGYNT
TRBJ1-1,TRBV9,ASSVSGMNTEAF
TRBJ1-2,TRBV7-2,ASSLRVDYGYT
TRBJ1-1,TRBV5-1,ASRKNTGAGTEAF
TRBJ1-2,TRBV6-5,ASSPNNYGYT
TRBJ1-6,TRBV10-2,ASGIGTGGSSYNSPLH
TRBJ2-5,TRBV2,ASRTGRTQETQY
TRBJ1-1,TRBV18,ASSLRQGAGDTEAF
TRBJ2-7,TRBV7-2,ASSLVIAERGEQY
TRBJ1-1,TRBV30,AWSVPRRGTTEAF
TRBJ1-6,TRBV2,ASSERVGQGNSPLH
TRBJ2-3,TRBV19,ASTSDRAVRTDTQY
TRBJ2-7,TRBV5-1,ASSLKDDSYEQY
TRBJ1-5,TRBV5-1,ASSRDRGGQPQH
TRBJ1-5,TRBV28,ASRGSNQPQH
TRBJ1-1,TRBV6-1,ASNPGPKNTEAF
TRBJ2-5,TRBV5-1,ASSLAFGGGTQETQY
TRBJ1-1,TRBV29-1,SVSSGQGSTEAF
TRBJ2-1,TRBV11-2,ASGPDRVDNEQF
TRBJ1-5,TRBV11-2,ASSPGRGPQH
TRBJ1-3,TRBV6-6,ASSFTGPSGNTIY
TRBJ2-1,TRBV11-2,ASRRDISYNEQF
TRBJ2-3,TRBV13,ASSPRGGGADTQY
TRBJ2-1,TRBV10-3,AISESTGLLSEGTEQF
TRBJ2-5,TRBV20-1,SAYRSQTQY
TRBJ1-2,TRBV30,AWSHGSSTDGYT
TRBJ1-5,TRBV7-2,ASSPRTGENQPQH
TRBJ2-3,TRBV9,ASSVDLSSSTDTQY
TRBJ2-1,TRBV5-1,ASSHPSGSDEQF
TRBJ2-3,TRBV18,ASSPRTGTDTQY
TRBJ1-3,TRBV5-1,ASSSSGASGNTIY
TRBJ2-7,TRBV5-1,ATAEGLAGALGGYEQY
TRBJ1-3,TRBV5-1,ASSLGDNSGNTIY
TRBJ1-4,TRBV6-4,ASSDSGRTEINEKLF
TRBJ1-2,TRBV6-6,ASSPPNSNYGYT
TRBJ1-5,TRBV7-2,ASSLAGAGQGSNQPQH